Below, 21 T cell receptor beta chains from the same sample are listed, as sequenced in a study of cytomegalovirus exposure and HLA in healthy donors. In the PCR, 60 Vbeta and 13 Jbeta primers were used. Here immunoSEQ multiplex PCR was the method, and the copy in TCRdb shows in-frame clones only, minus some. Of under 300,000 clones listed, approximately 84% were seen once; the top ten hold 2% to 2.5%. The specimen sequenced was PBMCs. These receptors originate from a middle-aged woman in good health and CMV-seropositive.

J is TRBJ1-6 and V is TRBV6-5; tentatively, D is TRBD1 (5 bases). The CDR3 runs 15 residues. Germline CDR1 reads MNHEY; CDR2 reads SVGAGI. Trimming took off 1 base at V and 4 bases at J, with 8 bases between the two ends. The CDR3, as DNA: TGTGCCAGCAGTTACTTGACAGATTATAATTCACCCCTCCACTTT. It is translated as CASSYLTDYNSPLHF.

The CDR3 bases are TGTGCCAGCAGCTTAGGGGACAGGGCCCCTTATGGCTACACCTTC. Its protein product is CASSLGDRAPYGYTF. This chain joins TRBV7-9 and TRBJ1-2; 9 positions agree with TRBD1. Germline CDR1 is SEHNR and CDR2 is FQNEAQ (reference sequence). The trim removed 1 base at V and 5 bases at J, leaving 5 bases unmatched. The CDR3 has 15 amino acids. The full variable domain, in which reference TRBV7-9 and TRBJ1-2 provide the parts outside the CDR3, is DTGVSQNPRHKITKRGQNVTFRCDPISEHNRLYWYRQTLGQGPEFLTYFQNEAQLEKSRLLSDRFSAERPKGSFSTLEIQRTEQGDSAMYLCASSLGDRAPYGYTFGSGTRLTVV.

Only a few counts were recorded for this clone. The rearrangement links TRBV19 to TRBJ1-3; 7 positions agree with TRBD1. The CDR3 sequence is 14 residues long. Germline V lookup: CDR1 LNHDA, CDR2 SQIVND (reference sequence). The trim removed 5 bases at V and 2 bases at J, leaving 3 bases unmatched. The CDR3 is CASSPTGTGNTIYF. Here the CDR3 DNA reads TGTGCCAGTAGTCCGACAGGGACTGGAAACACCATATATTTT.

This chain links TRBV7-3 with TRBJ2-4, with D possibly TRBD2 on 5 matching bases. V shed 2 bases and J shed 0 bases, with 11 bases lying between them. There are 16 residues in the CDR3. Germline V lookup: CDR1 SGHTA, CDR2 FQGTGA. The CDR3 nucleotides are TGTGCCAGCAGCTTATCGGCCGGGGAAGCCAAAAACATTCAGTACTTC. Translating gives CASSLSAGEAKNIQYF. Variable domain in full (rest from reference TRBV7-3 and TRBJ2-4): GAGVSQTPSNKVTEKGKYVELRCDPISGHTALYWYRQSLGQGPEFLIYFQGTGAADDSGLPNDRFFAVRPEGSVSTLKIQRTERGDSAVYLCASSLSAGEAKNIQYFGAGTRLSVL.

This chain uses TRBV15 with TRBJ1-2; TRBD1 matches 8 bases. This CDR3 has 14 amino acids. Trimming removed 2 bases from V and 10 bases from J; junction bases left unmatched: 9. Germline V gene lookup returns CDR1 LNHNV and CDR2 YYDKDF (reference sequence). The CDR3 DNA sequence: TGTGCCACCAGCAGACTTGGACAGGGTAGCGACTACACCTTC. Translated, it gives CATSRLGQGSDYTF.

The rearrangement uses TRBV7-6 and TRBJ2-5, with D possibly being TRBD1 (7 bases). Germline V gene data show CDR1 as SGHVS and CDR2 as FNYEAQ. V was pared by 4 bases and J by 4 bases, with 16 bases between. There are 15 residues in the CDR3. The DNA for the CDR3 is TGTGCCAGCAGCTCTGCGGGACAGTGGGGAGAGACCCAGTACTTC. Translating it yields CASSSAGQWGETQYF.

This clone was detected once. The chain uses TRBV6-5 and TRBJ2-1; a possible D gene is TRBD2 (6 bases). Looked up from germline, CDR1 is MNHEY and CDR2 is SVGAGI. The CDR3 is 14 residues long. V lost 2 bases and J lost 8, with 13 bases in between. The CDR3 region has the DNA TGTGCCAGCAGTTACGGGACTTCAACGGATGAGCAGTTCTTC. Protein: CASSYGTSTDEQFF.

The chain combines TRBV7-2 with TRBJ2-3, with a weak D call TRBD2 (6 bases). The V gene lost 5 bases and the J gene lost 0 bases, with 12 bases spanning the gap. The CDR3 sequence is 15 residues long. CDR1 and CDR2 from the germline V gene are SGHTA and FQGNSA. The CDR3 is CASSIFSGSTDTQYF. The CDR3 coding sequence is TGTGCCAGCAGCATCTTTAGCGGAAGCACAGATACGCAGTATTTT.

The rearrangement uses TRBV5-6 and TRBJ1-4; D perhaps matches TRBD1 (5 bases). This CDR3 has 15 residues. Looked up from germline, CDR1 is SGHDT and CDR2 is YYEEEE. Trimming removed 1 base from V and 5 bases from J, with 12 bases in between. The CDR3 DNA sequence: TGTGCCAGCAGCTTGTGGGGGGGTTCAAATGAAAAACTGTTTTTT. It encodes CASSLWGGSNEKLFF.

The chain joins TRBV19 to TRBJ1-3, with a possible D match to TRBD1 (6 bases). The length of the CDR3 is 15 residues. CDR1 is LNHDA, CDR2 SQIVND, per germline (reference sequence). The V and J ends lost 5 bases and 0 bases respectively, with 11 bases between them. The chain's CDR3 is CASSLDSSSGNTIYF. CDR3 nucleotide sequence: TGTGCCAGTAGTCTGGACAGCTCCTCTGGAAACACCATATATTTT.

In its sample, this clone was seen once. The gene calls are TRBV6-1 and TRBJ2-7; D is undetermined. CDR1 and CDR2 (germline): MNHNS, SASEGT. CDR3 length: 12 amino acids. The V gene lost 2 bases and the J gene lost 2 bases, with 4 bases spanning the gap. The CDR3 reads CASSEFTYEQYF. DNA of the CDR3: TGTGCCAGCAGTGAATTTACCTACGAGCAGTACTTC.

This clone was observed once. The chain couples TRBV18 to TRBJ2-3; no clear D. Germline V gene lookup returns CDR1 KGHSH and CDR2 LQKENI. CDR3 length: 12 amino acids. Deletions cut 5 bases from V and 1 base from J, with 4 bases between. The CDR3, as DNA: TGTGCCAGCTCATCGGGCACAGATACGCAGTATTTT. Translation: CASSSGTDTQYF.

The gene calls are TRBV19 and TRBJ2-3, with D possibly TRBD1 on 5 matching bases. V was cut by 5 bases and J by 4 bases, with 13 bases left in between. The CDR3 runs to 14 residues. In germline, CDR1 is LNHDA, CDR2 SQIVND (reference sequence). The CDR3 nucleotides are TGTGCCAGTAGTGACAGAAAGAAATCAGATACGCAGTATTTT. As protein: CASSDRKKSDTQYF.

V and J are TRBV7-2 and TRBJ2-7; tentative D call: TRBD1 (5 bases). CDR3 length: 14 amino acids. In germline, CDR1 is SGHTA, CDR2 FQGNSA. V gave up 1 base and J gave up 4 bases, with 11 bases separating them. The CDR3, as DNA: TGTGCCAGCAGCTTAGACTCGGACATTTACGAGCAGTACTTC. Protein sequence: CASSLDSDIYEQYF.

CDR3 sequence (DNA): TGTGCCAGCAGTTACTTGGAGTCCTACGAGCAGTACTTC. Protein: CASSYLESYEQYF. This chain joins TRBV6-6 and TRBJ2-7; D is uncertain. Germline values: CDR1 MNHNY, CDR2 SVGAGI (reference sequence). The ends were cut back, 1 base at V and 1 base at J, with 5 bases in the middle. The CDR3 loop spans 13 amino acids.

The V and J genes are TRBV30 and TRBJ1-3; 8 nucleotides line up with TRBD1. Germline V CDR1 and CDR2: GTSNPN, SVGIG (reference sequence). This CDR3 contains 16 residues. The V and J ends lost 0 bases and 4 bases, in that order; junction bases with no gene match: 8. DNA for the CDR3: TGTGCCTGGAGTGTAGGGGGCAGGGGGCTCGGAAACACCATATATTTT. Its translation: CAWSVGGRGLGNTIYF.

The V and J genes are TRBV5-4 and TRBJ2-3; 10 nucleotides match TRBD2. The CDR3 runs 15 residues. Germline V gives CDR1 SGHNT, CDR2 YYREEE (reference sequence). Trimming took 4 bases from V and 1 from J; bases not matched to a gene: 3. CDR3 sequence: CASSTGTSGTDTQYF. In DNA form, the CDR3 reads TGTGCCAGCAGCACAGGGACTAGCGGCACAGATACGCAGTATTTT.

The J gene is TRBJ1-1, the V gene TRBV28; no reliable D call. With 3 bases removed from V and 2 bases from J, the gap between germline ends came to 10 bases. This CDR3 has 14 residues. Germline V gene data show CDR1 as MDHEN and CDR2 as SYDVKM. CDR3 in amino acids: CASSFRRANTEAFF. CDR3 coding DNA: TGTGCCAGCAGTTTCCGGCGGGCAAACACTGAAGCTTTCTTT.

CDR3 coding DNA: TGTGCCAGTAGTCACGGGACTAGCGGGAGATGGGCAGATACGCAGTATTTT. Translated: CASSHGTSGRWADTQYF. The chain recombines TRBV19 with TRBJ2-3; 14 nucleotides line up with TRBD2. V was clipped by 5 bases and J by 4 bases; unmatched bases: 8. The CDR3 covers 17 residues. Germline V lookup: CDR1 LNHDA, CDR2 SQIVND (reference sequence).

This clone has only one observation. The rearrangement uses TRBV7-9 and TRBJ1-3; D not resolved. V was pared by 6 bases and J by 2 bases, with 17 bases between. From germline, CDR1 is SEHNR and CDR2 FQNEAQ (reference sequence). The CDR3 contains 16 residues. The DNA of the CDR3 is TGTGCCAGCAGACCTCTCTCAGGTGCACCTGGAAACACCATATATTTT. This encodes CASRPLSGAPGNTIYF. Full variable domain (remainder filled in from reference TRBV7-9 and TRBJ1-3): DTGVSQNPRHKITKRGQNVTFRCDPISEHNRLYWYRQTLGQGPEFLTYFQNEAQLEKSRLLSDRFSAERPKGSFSTLEIQRTEQGDSAMYLCASRPLSGAPGNTIYFGEGSWLTVV.

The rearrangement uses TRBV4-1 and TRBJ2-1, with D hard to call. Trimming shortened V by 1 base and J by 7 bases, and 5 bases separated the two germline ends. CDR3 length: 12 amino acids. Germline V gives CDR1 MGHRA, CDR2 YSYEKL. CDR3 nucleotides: TGCGCCAGCAGCCAAGCCCAGAATGAGCAGTTCTTC. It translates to CASSQAQNEQFF.